This T cell receptor beta chain was recorded in a study of cytomegalovirus exposure and HLA in healthy donors (dated by TCRdb to 2016 to 2017). A note on the overall study: In an earlier analysis of roughly 590 of the donors, around 300 Gb of sequence data and approximately 120 million unique TCR beta sequences from some 170 million T cells were reported. Because of strong linkage in the cohort, roughly five DR-DQ haplotypes were treated as single units for association and clustering. On average, around 200,000 unique TCR beta nucleotide sequences were sequenced per donor among fewer than 500 genotyped donors of the cohort, with 15% to 20% of those sequences being non-productive. Class I and class II HLA loci were covered by the typing at four-digit resolution. An early release that covered roughly 600 HLA-typed donors contained about 300 gigabases of sequencing data and around 80 million unique TCR sequences. Genome-wide SNP genotypes for about 65% of the roughly 700 donors were used in a later genetic analysis, which treated that subset as a discovery cohort. Donor age, sex, ethnicity and CMV serostatus were collected together with the repertoire data. The aim of the study was to test whether cataloging public T cell receptors could identify signatures of past pathogen exposure. The T cell repertoires of some 700 subjects were profiled by immunosequencing and related to cytomegalovirus serostatus. A separate validation cohort of 100 to 150 different subjects was used in addition to the 666-subject first cohort. To predict cytomegalovirus infection status, the study combined high-throughput TCR immunosequencing, statistical association of individual TCRs with disease status, and machine learning. Of the 300 to 450 genotyped donors, approximately 80% fell in the genetic ancestry cluster associated with self-reported Caucasian donors. The later analysis used no new phenotypic data to find candidate immune exposures, relying instead on TCR beta sequences and their occurrence across donors. In an earlier analysis of a few hundred of the donors, high-throughput TCR beta sequencing was used to judge whether each TCR beta V gene segment behaved as functional or pseudogenic. Every repertoire in the discovery cohort had been generated on one and the same sequencing platform. In a later analysis, previously published TCR beta repertoires from 666 donors were re-analyzed and high-resolution HLA genotyping was added so that TCR occurrence patterns could be studied. The number of donors typed differed by locus, with about 629-630 for A, B, C, DRB1 and DQB1, around 560 for DQA1, about 610 for DPA1, and around 460 for DPB1. Study-level results and caveats: The presence/absence analyses assumed that sequencing depth was roughly uniform across donors, and that assumption may not be true. In the study, about 150 TCR beta chains were listed as associated with cytomegalovirus. A few of the identified cytomegalovirus-associated TCR beta chains were confirmed in vitro to be specific for cytomegalovirus antigens. In an earlier analysis of roughly 500 of the donors, most TCR beta V segments appeared in productive rearrangements about 87% or about 30% of the time, broadly matching IMGT annotations. In a later analysis, HLA-associated TCR beta chains showed more clonal expansion and lower generation probabilities than non-associated chains that were equally common. In both the original and validation cohorts, the classifier was reported to diagnose cytomegalovirus status with high specificity and sensitivity. Because some donors lacked HLA typing at each locus, the association tests relied only on the typed subset. The authors suggested that the approach could potentially be extended to other disease states and immunological phenotypes. Most TCR sequences were seen in very few donors, while some public TCRs were found in many individuals. Correlated functional status among segregating V segments might reflect linkage disequilibrium, but an unknown experimental factor could not be ruled out. Specific HLA alleles were associated with some 15,000 TCR beta sequences at a false discovery rate of 0.05 in a later analysis. According to a later analysis, most CMV-associated TCR beta chains appeared to be HLA-restricted, and the HLA associations seemed to be driven largely by CMV exposure. This cohort had only TCR beta chains sequenced, and the lack of alpha or paired-chain data limited which features could be detected. Strong co-occurrence of HLA alleles, especially DR and DQ, made assigning TCR associations to individual alleles difficult. A further reported finding was that TCR beta sequences accurately predicted the HLA-A and HLA-B alleles for most subjects in the first cohort. In a later analysis, several top co-occurrence clusters were reported to appear linked to parvovirus B19, influenza, CMV and Epstein-Barr virus. The earlier analysis of 587 of the donors excluded 15 to 20 rarely observed V segments, including chromosome 9 orphons, because counts were too low. In a later genetic analysis, a missense DCLRE1C variant was associated with V-gene and J-gene trimming of TCR beta chains, and the association was replicated in an independent cohort. Compared with the approximately 600-donor mean, donors in an Asian-associated ancestry cluster had fewer N-insertions in productive TCRs, according to a later genetic analysis. Some IMGT-functional V segments, including TRBV6-2 and TRBV6-3, could not be told apart with the 87-base-pair reads, so those segments were excluded. In a later analysis, the rate of TCR association differed among HLA loci, with DRB1 alleles having the most associated TCRs and HLA-C alleles having the fewest. The only immune exposure information available for the cohort was CMV serostatus. The sequencing pipeline was judged likely to have produced a cluster of highly shared sequence variants as a technical artifact.

Library preparation was by the immunoSEQ multiplex PCR assay. The multiplex PCR relied on a mix of 60 forward primers for TCR Vbeta segments and 13 reverse primers for TCR Jbeta segments. A multiplex PCR assay on genomic DNA amplified the CDR3 region of rearranged TCR beta genes. The amplified TCR beta libraries were sequenced on the Illumina HiSeq System as 87-base-pair reads. Processing in the source paper ran as follows. In a later analysis, some 80 million unique TCR beta chains were counted across the approximately 640 repertoires, and roughly 10 million of these chains were shared by at least two donors. To remove PCR and sequencing errors, raw reads were error-corrected and collapsed into unique sequences using a nearest-neighbor algorithm that merged closely related sequences. To assign V, D and J gene segments, CDR3 sequences were aligned to IMGT reference sequences. For a sequence to be retained, a match of at least six nucleotides was required to both a V gene segment and a J gene segment. Rearrangements were called productive when the CDR3 lacked stop codons and stayed in frame with V and J; all others were non-productive. CDR3 was defined according to IMGT convention as the region running from the second conserved V-encoded cysteine to the conserved J-encoded phenylalanine. Sequences without an unambiguous match to a single V gene segment were excluded from the earlier analysis of 450 to 750 of the donors. An earlier analysis of approximately 590 of the donors classified V segments as functional when productive rearrangements were above 56.7% and as segregating when the standard deviation between donors was above 5%. A statistical classification framework was built to diagnose cytomegalovirus status from the catalog of TCR beta chain sequences. In a later analysis, V and J genes were assigned by comparing TCR nucleotide sequences against IMGT/GENE-DB human TR gene sequences. The TCRdist pipeline was used in a later analysis to assign CDR3 sequences and most-parsimonious VDJ recombination scenarios. In a later analysis, every TCR beta chain was defined by the combination of its CDR3 amino acid sequence and its V-gene family, and reads without a unique V-gene family were dropped. A later analysis removed nearly 600 highly shared, low-generation-probability nucleotide sequences to deal with suspected cross-contamination and a sequencing artifact. In a later analysis, a clonal expansion index for each public chain was calculated from normalized within-repertoire ranks of inferred template counts. In a later analysis, generation probabilities were computed using a VDJ recombination model fitted to out-of-frame rearrangements, and the results were checked against IGoR. In a later analysis, hypergeometric tests were used to score TCR-TCR, TCR-HLA and TCR-CMV co-occurrence, with a repertoire-size bias correction applied to TCR pairs. In a later analysis, false discovery rates were estimated by permuting HLA or CMV assignments 20 times. In a later analysis, co-occurring TCRs were grouped using DBSCAN, and TCRdist sequence similarity was added for clustering within HLA-allele-positive subsets. Repertoires with fewer than 30,000 or more than 120,000 public chains, plus five repertoires with anomalous nucleotide sharing, were excluded from co-occurrence clustering. TCRdb took this table from immuneACCESS and kept in-frame rearrangements with V and J called. Such tables lack part of the clones; where checked against another copy, unresolved V genes explain under half of the gap, and the rest is unexplained. V and J calls and clone size follow that table, whereas D and trimming were derived from the DNA. The sample contains about 98,000 clones, more than 60% of them found a single time. The top ten hold about 2.5% of the sample.

This clone was observed once. No antigen is known for it. Base qualities were left out, and no much larger clone turns up one base away. From cysteine to phenylalanine, the CDR3 is 19 amino acids long. Just CDR3 DNA is preserved here, 57 bases in frame from base 1. CDR1 and CDR2, looked up from the germline V gene, are LGHNA and YSLEER. Unmatched junction bases come to 9, with V trimmed by 0 bases and J by 3 bases. The cohort was made up of under 800 healthy bone marrow donors. At the time of sampling, every cohort member was nominally healthy, though immune exposures that went unrecorded were likely present. The donor was CMV seronegative and was included in the group of around 320 seronegative cohort members. A peripheral blood sample was collected from each donor, and TCR beta sequencing was performed on peripheral blood mononuclear cells. The Qiagen DNeasy Blood Extraction Kit was used to extract genomic DNA from the blood cell samples.

Sequencing was done on a sample of PBMCs. Here the chain combines TRBV4-3 and TRBJ2-2, with 11 bases aligning to TRBD2. The source of this sequence is a man in his fifties or sixties in good health and CMV-seronegative. The DNA sequence is given as TGCGCCAGCAGCCAAGATCTGCTAGCGGGGGGTTTGGACACCGGGGAGCTGTTTTTT. It is translated as CASSQDLLAGGLDTGELFF.